This T cell receptor (beta chain) was captured by sequencing in a study of blood T cell repertoires in COVID-19 (dated by TCRdb to about 2020). As for the study more broadly: Samples covering the acute and convalescent phases of COVID-19 were provided by collaborators in the United States, Italy and Spain. The prospective study material was composed of cDNA or gDNA derived from T cells, B-cell-depleted T cells, or PBMCs. The dataset comprised deeply sampled blood TCRbeta repertoires from subjects exposed to, actively infected with, or recovered from COVID-19. The repertoires were released in a freely available public database meant as a resource for research on the immune response to SARS-CoV-2. Samples were obtained from the ongoing ImmuneRACE study (first 160 participants) and from about 1,300 subjects provided by 6 global collaborators. The sample metadata nearly always contained a de-identified subject ID, COVID-19 status, age in years and sex. Where available, HLA class I and class II types were obtained from metadata supplied by the sample provider rather than from assay-based typing.

The investigation overall reported the following: Clinical and demographic metadata were provided uncurated, with the amount varying by source and participant.

The germline V and J ends show losses of 0 bases and 4 bases respectively, and no gene match explains 4 bases of the junction. Taken from the germline V gene, the CDR1 and CDR2 loops are SGHRS and YFSETQ. From the cysteine through the phenylalanine, the CDR3 covers 15 amino acids. Of all the DNA, just the CDR3 is kept, 45 bases in frame from base 1. In the prospective study, participants were about 18 to 100 years old, resided in under 30 geographic areas of the United States, and were enrolled through a virtual design. Cohort assignment in the prospective study relied on participant-reported clinical history from a screening survey and a study questionnaire. Exposed participants had been in contact, within 2 weeks of entering the study, with a person who had a PCR-confirmed or clinician-diagnosed case of COVID-19. Each participant in the prospective study had whole blood, serum and a nasopharyngeal or oropharyngeal swab collected by mobile phlebotomists. Prospective study participants could optionally give additional blood draws and questionnaires over an approximately two-month period. Prospective study blood samples were shipped either frozen or at room temperature before DNA extraction.

TCRbeta CDR3 regions were amplified from genomic DNA using the immunoSEQ Assay, a bias-controlled multiplex PCR. On the study's bioinformatics: The number of nucleated cells in each sample was estimated from the amplification of reference gene primers within the assay. To quantify the absolute abundance of each unique TCRbeta CDR3 rearrangement, sequence reads were collapsed and filtered. For each sample, productive Simpson clonality was calculated by taking the square root of Simpson's diversity index across productive rearrangements. The table was pulled from immuneACCESS by TCRdb, which kept in-frame rearrangements only. Such tables lose some clones; where checked, under half of the loss comes from unresolved V genes, and the rest has no known cause. The DNA gave D and trimming, while V, J and clone size come from that table. This sample gives 150,000 to 200,000 clones in total; less than 90% of them show up just once. The top ten constitute 3.2% of the sample.

Concerning this clone: Its antigen remains undetermined. No much larger clone is present one base from it, and per-base qualities are unavailable.

The material sequenced was PBMCs or T cells enriched from blood (not recorded which). The TCR was taken from a woman in her twenties or thirties who had been exposed to COVID-19. In this chain, TRBV5-1 is recombined with TRBJ2-1; 7 junctional bases match TRBD2. The nucleotide sequence reads as follows: TGCGCCAGCAGCTTGGACGGGGGGACGTACAATGAGCAGTTCTTC. This encodes CASSLDGGTYNEQFF.